Listed below are T cell receptor beta chains from one sample, sequenced in a study of blood T cell repertoires in COVID-19. Only in-frame clones appear in the TCRdb table, and some are missing; sequencing was by immunoSEQ multiplex PCR. The table records some 300,000 clones, about nine tenths of them present only once. Sequencing input: PBMCs or T cells enriched from blood (not recorded which). The receptors here all came from a woman younger than 45 who had recovered from COVID-19. Each CDR3 is given without its conserved first and last residue. A D gene is named only where the DNA matches it firmly.

D gene: NA; V gene: TRBV7-8; J gene: TRBJ1-1; CDR3 protein: ASSVQGTTEAF
D gene: TRBD1; V gene: TRBV5-1; J gene: TRBJ1-1; CDR3 protein: ASRTGGMEAF
D gene: NA; V gene: TRBV10-3; J gene: TRBJ1-2; CDR3 protein: AISELFFGRAGRGNYGYT
D gene: NA; V gene: TRBV28; J gene: TRBJ1-3; CDR3 protein: ASGSLTGSGNTIY
D gene: TRBD1; V gene: TRBV6-2/TRBV6-3; J gene: TRBJ1-1; CDR3 protein: ASSYTFYGTGFGNTEAF
D gene: TRBD2; V gene: TRBV18; J gene: TRBJ2-1; CDR3 protein: AGRPSGQLNEQF
D gene: NA; V gene: TRBV6-2/TRBV6-3; J gene: TRBJ1-6; CDR3 protein: ASSYSGGEDSPLH
D gene: TRBD1; V gene: TRBV19; J gene: TRBJ2-3; CDR3 protein: ASSIFGTGRGDTQY
D gene: TRBD1; V gene: TRBV18; J gene: TRBJ1-1; CDR3 protein: ASSSEGRGAF
D gene: NA; V gene: TRBV13; J gene: TRBJ2-7; CDR3 protein: ASSPSRWRSVEQY
D gene: NA; V gene: TRBV11-2; J gene: TRBJ2-7; CDR3 protein: ASSARLEAYEQY
D gene: NA; V gene: TRBV28; J gene: TRBJ2-3; CDR3 protein: ASSFQGRGTDTQY
D gene: NA; V gene: TRBV5-8; J gene: TRBJ2-1; CDR3 protein: ASSFRAGPNSKTF
D gene: TRBD2; V gene: TRBV28; J gene: TRBJ2-7; CDR3 protein: ASSTPLAGVHEQY
D gene: NA; V gene: TRBV19; J gene: TRBJ1-5; CDR3 protein: ASSPTGDSNQPQH
D gene: NA; V gene: TRBV3-1/TRBV3-2; J gene: TRBJ2-2; CDR3 protein: ASSHPRSLAYGGELF
D gene: TRBD2; V gene: TRBV5-1; J gene: TRBJ2-5; CDR3 protein: ASSLLSGLAGRETQY
D gene: TRBD1; V gene: TRBV7-2; J gene: TRBJ1-4; CDR3 protein: ASSARTGENEKLF
D gene: NA; V gene: TRBV5-6; J gene: TRBJ1-2; CDR3 protein: ASSSLYSGVHGYT
D gene: NA; V gene: TRBV14; J gene: TRBJ1-2; CDR3 protein: ASSAGRAFGYT
D gene: TRBD1; V gene: TRBV30; J gene: TRBJ1-5; CDR3 protein: AWSGTGLGNQPQH
D gene: TRBD2; V gene: TRBV4-3; J gene: TRBJ2-2; CDR3 protein: ASSQVLAGGPGGELF
D gene: TRBD1; V gene: TRBV5-6; J gene: TRBJ1-2; CDR3 protein: ASSLVGQGTINYGYT
D gene: TRBD2; V gene: TRBV7-2; J gene: TRBJ2-7; CDR3 protein: ASSSRPGLATEQY
D gene: TRBD1; V gene: TRBV6-5; J gene: TRBJ1-5; CDR3 protein: ASSFGTGRDQPQH
D gene: NA; V gene: TRBV18; J gene: TRBJ2-5; CDR3 protein: ASSPGPIQETQY
D gene: TRBD2; V gene: TRBV7-8; J gene: TRBJ2-2; CDR3 protein: ASRASGANTGELF
D gene: NA; V gene: TRBV6-1; J gene: TRBJ2-3; CDR3 protein: ASTQVADTQY